This T cell receptor beta chain originates from a study of blood T cell repertoires in COVID-19 (dated by TCRdb to about 2020). About the full investigation: Collaborator samples came from the United States, Italy and Spain and covered acute and convalescent phases of COVID-19. A freely available public database, intended as a resource for researchers studying the immune response to SARS-CoV-2, is where the repertoires were released. A de-identified subject ID, COVID-19 status, age in years and sex were almost always included in the sample metadata. Where available, HLA class I and class II types were taken from metadata supplied by the sample provider and were not determined by assay-based typing. Samples were obtained from the ongoing ImmuneRACE study (first 160 participants) and from roughly 1,300 subjects provided by 6 global collaborators. The prospective study material was composed of cDNA or gDNA derived from T cells, B-cell-depleted T cells, or PBMCs. Deeply sampled blood TCRbeta repertoires from subjects exposed to, actively infected with, or recovered from COVID-19 were included in the dataset. What the work shows at the level of the full study, not this receptor alone: The amount of clinical and demographic metadata varied by source and participant and was provided uncurated.

TCRbeta CDR3 regions were amplified from genomic DNA by means of the immunoSEQ Assay, a bias-controlled multiplex PCR. Per the source publication's procedure: Within the assay, amplification of reference gene primers was used to estimate how many nucleated cells each sample contained. To quantify the absolute abundance of each unique TCRbeta CDR3 rearrangement, sequence reads were collapsed and filtered. For each sample, productive Simpson clonality was calculated as the square root of Simpson's diversity index over productive rearrangements. TCRdb provides this immuneACCESS table in a form limited to in-frame rearrangements. Some clones are lacking; in checked studies, under half of them reflect an unresolved V gene, and why the rest are absent is not known. V and J calls and clone size are copied from that table; D and trimming were computed from the DNA. The sample table records roughly 200,000 clones; around nine tenths of these occur just once. The top ten clones comprise around 7% of the sample.

Whole blood was collected in K2EDTA tubes by collaborating institutions according to the institutions' own protocols. For TCRbeta analysis, collaborators shipped samples in one of three forms: frozen whole blood, isolated PBMCs, or DNA extracted from either of those sample types. Sequences SGHNT (CDR1) and YYREEE (CDR2) are obtained from the germline V gene (reference sequence). Relative to germline, V is missing 5 bases and J is missing 1 base, with 2 bases of the junction outside any gene match. The CDR3 spans 13 residues, from the cysteine through the phenylalanine. Only the CDR3 part of the read is kept: 39 bases, read in frame from the first base. There are a few counts of this clone. Which antigen it targets is not known. No base qualities exist here, and no much larger clone lies one base off it. Other DNA sequences of this sample code for an identical CDR3.

Rearrangement joined TRBV5-4 to TRBJ1-1; TRBD1 aligns with 7 central bases. This sequence was found in a man in his forties or fifties with acute or convalescent COVID-19. Sequencing input: peripheral blood. The DNA sequence reads TGTGCCAGCAGTCGGGACAGGAACACTGAAGCTTTCTTT. Its amino acids are CASSRDRNTEAFF.